These 21 T cell receptor beta chains were all obtained from the same sample, sequenced in a study of T cell repertoires in cytomegalovirus infection (dated by TCRdb to the late 2010s). TCRdb lists the instrument as Illumina HiSeq 1500. Clones were called with MiXCR by TCRdb after fastp trimmed the public reads at Q25, and only in-frame beta chains were retained. For every CDR3 protein sequence, its rows merge into one entry that carries the most common genes and DNA. This sample lists hundreds of thousands of distinct CDR3 sequences; around 18% were detected once. The ten largest clonotypes hold less than 9.5% of the sample. The sample taken for sequencing was PBMCs. These receptors all stem from a human donor in good health (CMV status not recorded). Some clones in this sample may be carry-over from other donors' samples.

The V gene is TRBV20-1, the J gene TRBJ1-6, with D unresolved. Trimming shortened V by 5 bases and J by 7 bases, and 9 bases separated the two germline ends. The CDR3 is 12 amino acids. CDR1 DFQATT and CDR2 SNEGSKA come from the germline V gene (reference sequence). The CDR3 region is CSAWDNNSPLHF. The CDR3 coding sequence is TGCAGTGCTTGGGATAACAATTCACCCCTCCACTTT.

V and J are TRBV4-1 and TRBJ1-2; the D is unclear. CDR1 and CDR2 (germline): MGHRA, YSYEKL. Trimming cost V 4 bases and J 3 bases, with 12 bases left between them. The CDR3 consists of 14 residues. Here the CDR3 DNA reads TGCGCCAGCAGCCCAATGATATTCGACTATGGCTACACCTTC. Protein sequence: CASSPMIFDYGYTF.

This chain connects TRBV12-3 or TRBV12-4 to TRBJ2-3; 10 nucleotides align to TRBD1. The CDR3 contains 14 residues. The J segment lost 6 bases and the V segment lost 0 bases, leaving 0 bases of the junction unmatched. The CDR3 protein is CASSLADRGDTQYF. CDR3 bases: TGTGCCAGCAGTTTAGCGGACAGGGGGGATACGCAGTATTTT.

This clonotype appeared many times. The chain uses TRBV7-2 and TRBJ2-3; D remains unclear. The V end lost 7 bases, the J end lost 5 bases, and 10 bases lay between the germline ends. The germline gives CDR1 SGHTA, CDR2 FQGNSA. There are 12 residues in the CDR3. For the CDR3, the DNA is TGTGCCAGCACCAATGGGGTAGATACGCAGTATTTT. Translating it yields CASTNGVDTQYF.

This clonotype was detected many times. This chain links TRBV7-2 with TRBJ2-1; D ambiguous. V gave up 5 bases and J gave up 0 bases, with 8 bases separating them. The CDR3 length is 14 residues. Germline V lookup: CDR1 SGHTA, CDR2 FQGNSA. CDR3 amino acids: CASSPGSSYNEQFF. The DNA for the CDR3 is TGTGCCAGCAGCCCCGGGTCCTCCTACAATGAGCAGTTCTTC.

The chain combines TRBV7-2 with TRBJ2-2; no clear D gene. The V end lost 1 base, the J end lost 8 bases, and 17 bases lay between the germline ends. Germline V gene data show CDR1 as SGHTA and CDR2 as FQGNSA. CDR3 length: 16 amino acids. CDR3 in DNA: TGTGCCAGCAGCTTAGTCATTAGTGTGTCGACTGGGGAGCTGTTTTTT. As protein: CASSLVISVSTGELFF. The full variable domain, completed using reference TRBV7-2 and TRBJ2-2, is GAGVSQSPSNKVTEKGKDVELRCDPISGHTALYWYRQSLGQGLEFLIYFQGNSAPDKSGLPSDRFSAERTGGSVSTLTIQRTQQEDSAVYLCASSLVISVSTGELFFGEGSRLTVL.

There are a few counts of this clonotype. The V call is TRBV20-1, the J call TRBJ1-1; D may be TRBD1 (6 bases). Per the germline V gene, CDR1 is DFQATT and CDR2 is SNEGSKA (reference sequence). CDR3 length: 11 amino acids. The CDR3 spells CRGRRGTEAFF. In nucleotides, the CDR3 is TGCAGGGGCAGGAGGGGGACTGAAGCTTTCTTT.

This clonotype was counted at least ten times. The CDR3 coding sequence is TGTGCCAGCAGCTGGGACAGGGAGGACAATAGCAATCAGCCCCAGCATTTT. The encoded protein is CASSWDREDNSNQPQHF. V usage is TRBV7-8 and J usage is TRBJ1-5; 9 bases match TRBD1. The CDR3 loop spans 17 amino acids. CDR1 is SGHVS, CDR2 FQNEAQ, per germline. With V trimmed by 4 bases and J by 0 bases, 7 bases remained unmatched.

This clonotype was recorded a few times. The chain links TRBV5-1 to TRBJ2-1; 9 nucleotides agree with TRBD2. This CDR3 contains 16 residues. Germline-derived CDR1 and CDR2 are SGHRS and YFSETQ. The V and J ends lost 0 bases and 8 bases, in that order; junction bases with no gene match: 9. The CDR3 protein is CASSLGGTSPSHEQFF. CDR3 nucleotides: TGCGCCAGCAGCTTGGGCGGGACTAGCCCTTCCCATGAGCAGTTCTTC.

This clonotype was counted ten times or more. The chain joins TRBV10-1 to TRBJ2-3, with a tentative D call TRBD2 (6 bases). Trimming left V 3 bases short and J 3 bases short, with 13 bases between. This CDR3 is built from 15 residues. CDR1 is WNHNN and CDR2 is SYGVQD in the germline V gene (reference sequence). CDR3 in amino acids: CASSEESAGTDTQYF. CDR3 nucleotides: TGCGCCAGCAGTGAAGAGTCGGCGGGGACAGATACGCAGTATTTT.

This clonotype was observed a few times. This rearrangement joins TRBV7-9 to TRBJ1-1; D is uncertain. The CDR3 consists of 14 residues. The V and J ends lost 5 bases and 8 bases respectively, with 18 bases between them. CDR1 is SEHNR, CDR2 FQNEAQ, per germline (reference sequence). DNA for the CDR3: TGTGCCAGCAGCCCCGCCTCTTCCCACCTGGAAGCTTTCTTT. It translates to CASSPASSHLEAFF.

This clonotype was seen repeatedly, ten times or more. This rearrangement joins TRBV7-2 to TRBJ2-7; 9 nucleotides line up with TRBD1. Germline loops: CDR1 SGHTA, CDR2 FQGNSA. The V segment lost 5 bases and the J segment 3 bases; nucleotides outside the gene matches: 8. The CDR3 has 15 amino acids. The CDR3 protein is CASSGNRDRVYEQYF. The CDR3 nucleotides are TGTGCCAGCAGCGGGAACCGGGACAGGGTCTACGAGCAGTACTTC.

On this clonotype itself: A read error may account for a junction end that differs from germline. This rearrangement joins TRBV12-3 or TRBV12-4 to TRBJ1-2; TRBD1 is a possible D gene (6 bases). The CDR3 has 13 amino acids. Here the CDR3 DNA reads TGTACCAGCAGTTTCTTCAGGGGTTCTGGCTACACCTTC. This sequence encodes CTSSFFRGSGYTF.

This clonotype was detected a few times. The chain uses TRBV6-5 and TRBJ2-6; D might be TRBD2 (6 bases). The V gene lost 6 bases and the J gene lost 0 bases, with 12 bases spanning the gap. Germline CDR1 is MNHEY and CDR2 is SVGAGI. The CDR3 has 16 residues. CDR3 bases: TGTGCCAGCAGCGGGACTGCCCCCTCTGGGGCCAACGTCCTGACTTTC. Encoded protein: CASSGTAPSGANVLTF.

This clonotype was counted between two and nine times. This chain uses TRBV10-3 with TRBJ2-1, with 9 bases fitting TRBD2. The V gene's germline CDR1 is ENHRY and CDR2 SYGVKD. The CDR3 contains 17 residues. V shed 0 bases, J shed 6 bases, and the junction held 9 bases outside the gene matches. The CDR3 spells CAISESKASGATNEQFF. The CDR3 nucleotides read TGTGCCATCAGTGAGTCGAAAGCTAGCGGGGCCACCAATGAGCAGTTCTTC.

A few counts support this clonotype. The chain combines TRBV11-2 with TRBJ2-3, with D possibly called TRBD1 or TRBD2 (5 bases each). The CDR3 contains 16 residues. Germline V lookup: CDR1 SGHAT, CDR2 FQNNGV. V was clipped by 8 bases and J by 7 bases, with 25 bases between them. CDR3 in amino acids: CASGTLGVQDGHTQYF. The DNA for the CDR3 is TGTGCCAGCGGGACCCTAGGGGTCCAGGACGGGCATACGCAGTATTTT.

This clonotype was seen repeatedly, ten times or more. The chain has TRBV4-3 and TRBJ2-1, with 11 bases that match TRBD2. Losses at the gene ends were 1 base for V and 4 bases for J; bases not matched to a gene: 0. This CDR3 has 15 amino acids. Germline values: CDR1 LGHNA, CDR2 YSLEER. CDR3 in amino acids: CASSQGLAGYNEQFF. DNA of the CDR3: TGCGCCAGCAGCCAAGGACTAGCGGGGTACAATGAGCAGTTCTTC.

V is TRBV12-3 or TRBV12-4 and J is TRBJ2-7; D is possibly TRBD1 or TRBD2 (6 bases each). The CDR3 is made up of 14 amino acids. V was clipped by 5 bases and J by 5 bases, with 16 bases between them. CDR3 bases: TGTGCCAGCAGTGATTTGGGGGGCTTGGACGAGCAGTACTTC. Translated, it gives CASSDLGGLDEQYF.

On this clonotype: This could be a read error, since a much larger clone is one nucleotide away. The genes are TRBV12-3 or TRBV12-4 and TRBJ1-3; D remains ambiguous. The CDR3 covers 11 residues. The CDR3 DNA sequence: TGTGCCAGCAGGTCCGGAAACACCATAAATTTT. Residues: CASRSGNTINF.

CDR3 region: CASSTPGTSTDTQYF. Here the CDR3 DNA reads TGTGCCAGCAGCACGCCCGGGACTTCCACAGATACGCAGTATTTT. This chain links TRBV5-5 with TRBJ2-3, with D perhaps matching TRBD2 (6 bases). Per germline, CDR1 SGHKS and CDR2 YYEKEE (reference sequence). CDR3 size: 15 residues. Trimming stripped 4 bases from V and 2 bases from J, with 14 bases between.

The chain couples TRBV6-5 to TRBJ2-7, with D possibly being TRBD1 or TRBD2 (5 bases each). Germline lookup yields CDR1 MNHEY and CDR2 SVGAGI. The CDR3 is 13 residues long. Trimming left V 5 bases short and J 2 bases short, with 10 bases between. The CDR3 is CASSAGTAYEQYF. For the CDR3, the DNA is TGTGCCAGCAGTGCCGGGACGGCCTACGAGCAGTACTTC.